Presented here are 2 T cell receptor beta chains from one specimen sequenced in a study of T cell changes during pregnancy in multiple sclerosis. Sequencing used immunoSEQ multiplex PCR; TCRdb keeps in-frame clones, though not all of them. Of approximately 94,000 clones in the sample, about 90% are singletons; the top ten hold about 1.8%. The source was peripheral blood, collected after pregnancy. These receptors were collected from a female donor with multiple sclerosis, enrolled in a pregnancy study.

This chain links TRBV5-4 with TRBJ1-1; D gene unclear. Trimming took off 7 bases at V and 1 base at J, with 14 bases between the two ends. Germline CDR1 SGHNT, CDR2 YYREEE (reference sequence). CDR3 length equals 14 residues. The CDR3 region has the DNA TGTGCCAGCGGACCTGGAGGTAGGAACACTGAAGCTTTCTTT. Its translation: CASGPGGRNTEAFF.

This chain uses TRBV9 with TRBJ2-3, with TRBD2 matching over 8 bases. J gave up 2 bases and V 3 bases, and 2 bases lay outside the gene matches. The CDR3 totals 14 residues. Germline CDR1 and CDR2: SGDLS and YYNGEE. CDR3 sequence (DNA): TGTGCCAGCAGCGCTAGCGGGCCCACAGATACGCAGTATTTT. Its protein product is CASSASGPTDTQYF.